Listed here are 2 T cell receptor beta chains from one sample, sequenced in a study of radiation and T cells in renal cell carcinoma (dated by TCRdb to 2018 to 2021). What this sample's time point label stands for: tumor resected at nephrectomy. The sample's treatment or condition label is to be understood as: treatment-naive control, cytoreductive nephrectomy. Preparation of the library involved the immunoSEQ multiplex PCR assay. TCRdb took over this immuneACCESS table, retaining in-frame rearrangements with V and J assigned. Such tables are incomplete; in checked studies, under half of the missing clones stem from an unresolved V gene, and the remainder is unexplained. For this sample there are about 14,000 clones; approximately 52% appear just once. The biggest ten clones account for 13% of the sample. The sample here was tumor tissue, taken from a patient whose treatment was nephrectomy without radiotherapy. These receptor sequences come from a man aged 45-65 years with renal cell carcinoma.

This clone showed up just a few times. This chain connects TRBV4-1 to TRBJ1-2; 10 bases fit TRBD1. Germline CDR1 is MGHRA and CDR2 is YSYEKL. This CDR3 has 15 amino acids. Trimming cost V 3 bases and J 2 bases; bases outside gene matches: 3. In nucleotides, the CDR3 is TGCGCCAGCAGCCATCCGGGACAGGGGAACTATGGCTACACCTTC. This encodes CASSHPGQGNYGYTF.

A few counts support this clone. The gene calls are TRBV6-6 and TRBJ2-3; possibly TRBD1 for D (6 bases). The V end lost 5 bases, the J end lost 3 bases, and 15 bases lay between the germline ends. Germline values: CDR1 MNHNY, CDR2 SVGAGI (reference sequence). This CDR3 comprises 15 residues. The CDR3 DNA reads as TGTGCCAGCAGTCCGGGGCCCCAGGGGACAGATACGCAGTATTTT. Residues: CASSPGPQGTDTQYF.